Reported below is one T cell receptor beta chain. The antigen is undetermined. This CDR3 has 13 residues. Germline values: CDR1 SGHVS, CDR2 FNYEAQ. This sample was included in a study of CXCR3-negative and CXCR3-positive naive CD8 T cells. Regarding the study as a whole: Similarly elevated diversity marked both naive subsets, with memory CD8+ cells showing far lower diversity. Higher TRB CDR3 hydrophobicity marked CXCR3-positive naive cells relative to CXCR3-negative naive cells. It was found that naive subsets had comparable surface CD5, and TCR strength was inferred from TRB CDR3 properties.

5' RACE that incorporated UMI labels was used to prepare the TRB cDNA libraries. Following a re-call of the 5' RACE reads, TCRdb has one entry per CDR3 protein and lacks DNA. Here the sample table reports under 75,000 distinct CDR3 sequences. The chain recombines TRBV7-6 with TRBJ2-5; TCRdb outputs TRBD2, but without DNA this stays unchecked. Source material: naive CXCR3- CD8+ T cells from blood. This sample's subset: CD45RO-CCR7+CD27+CD95- naive CD8+ T cells lacking CXCR3 (TNR3-). This receptor was identified in a human donor in good health. Some clones in this sample may be carry-over from other donors' samples. CDR3 protein: CASTPSGPETQYF. The entire variable domain, with the rest obtained from reference TRBV7-6 and TRBJ2-5, is as follows: GAGVSQSPRYKVTKRGQDVALRCDPISGHVSLYWYRQALGQGPEFLTYFNYEAQQDKSGLPNDRFSAERPEGSISTLTIQRTEQRDSAMYRCASTPSGPETQYFGPGTRLLVL.